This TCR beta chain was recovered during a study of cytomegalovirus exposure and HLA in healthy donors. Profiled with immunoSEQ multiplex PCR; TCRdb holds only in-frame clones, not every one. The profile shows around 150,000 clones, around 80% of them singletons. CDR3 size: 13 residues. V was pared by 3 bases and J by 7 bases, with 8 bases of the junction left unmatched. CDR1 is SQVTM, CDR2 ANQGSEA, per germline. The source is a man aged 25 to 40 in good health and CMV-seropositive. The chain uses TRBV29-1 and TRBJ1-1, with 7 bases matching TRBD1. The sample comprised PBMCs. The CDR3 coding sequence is TGCAGCGTTGAGCGACAGGGCAAGCTTGAAGCTTTCTTT. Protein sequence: CSVERQGKLEAFF. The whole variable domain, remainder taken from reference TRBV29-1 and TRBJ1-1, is SAVISQKPSRDICQRGTSLTIQCQVDSQVTMMFWYRQQPGQSLTLIATANQGSEATYESGFVIDKFPISRPNLTFSTLTVSNMSPEDSSIYLCSVERQGKLEAFFGQGTRLTVV.